The 19 T cell receptor beta chains below come from one sample, sequenced in a study of T-cell memory formation after mild COVID-19. In TCRdb, the 5' RACE reads were re-called with MiXCR into one record per CDR3 protein. The table lists 250,000 to 300,000 distinct CDR3 sequences, 16% of them singletons. The sequencing input was PBMCs or a T cell subset sorted from them (not recorded which). The receptors were gathered from a young man who had mild COVID-19 (a few samples of this study predate the infection). Cell type and time point are not known.

This clonotype was counted between two and nine times. CDR3 sequence: CSARPIGLAGGETQYF. The CDR3, as DNA: TGCAGTGCTAGACCGATAGGACTAGCGGGAGGAGAGACCCAGTACTTC. The rearrangement links TRBV20-1 to TRBJ2-5; the match to TRBD2 covers 14 bases. The CDR3 sequence is 16 residues long. With V trimmed by 2 bases and J by 4 bases, 6 bases remained unmatched. Germline V CDR1 and CDR2: DFQATT, SNEGSKA (reference sequence).

This clonotype was detected only a few times. This chain joins TRBV5-6 and TRBJ1-4; D might be TRBD1 (5 bases). Germline CDR1 is SGHDT and CDR2 is YYEEEE. The CDR3 has 16 amino acids. V was pared by 0 bases and J by 3 bases, with 12 bases between. The CDR3 DNA sequence: TGTGCCAGCAGCTTGGGGGGCGGGGAGCCTAATGAAAAACTGTTTTTT. It is translated as CASSLGGGEPNEKLFF.

The chain has TRBV7-9 and TRBJ2-1, with 8 nucleotides matching TRBD1. V lost 5 bases, J lost 7 bases, and 10 bases stayed unmatched. The CDR3 contains 15 residues. Per germline, CDR1 SEHNR and CDR2 FQNEAQ (reference sequence). The CDR3 bases are TGTGCCAGCAGCCCCCCGGGACAGGCGGAAAATGAGCAGTTCTTC. This translates into CASSPPGQAENEQFF. Filled out from reference TRBV7-9 and TRBJ2-1, the complete variable domain reads DTGVSQNPRHKITKRGQNVTFRCDPISEHNRLYWYRQTLGQGPEFLTYFQNEAQLEKSRLLSDRFSAERPKGSFSTLEIQRTEQGDSAMYLCASSPPGQAENEQFFGPGTRLTVL.

This clonotype was recorded a few times. This chain links TRBV4-1 with TRBJ2-1, with 8 bases lining up with TRBD1. Per the germline V gene, CDR1 is MGHRA and CDR2 is YSYEKL. Unmatched junction bases numbered 4, after V lost 0 bases and J lost 6 bases. This CDR3 contains 15 residues. This chain's CDR3 is CASSQEAGQGNEQFF. Here the CDR3 DNA reads TGCGCCAGCAGCCAAGAAGCAGGACAGGGCAATGAGCAGTTCTTC.

This chain links TRBV18 with TRBJ1-2, with no clear D. Per germline, CDR1 KGHSH and CDR2 LQKENI. The CDR3 spans 12 residues. The V end was cut by 6 bases, the J end by 0 bases, with 5 bases between. In DNA form, the CDR3 reads TGTGCCAGCTCGGAATCTAACTATGGCTACACCTTC. Its translation is CASSESNYGYTF.

The J gene is TRBJ1-2, the V gene TRBV12-3 or TRBV12-4, with D hard to call. The CDR3 sequence is 15 residues long. Between the trimmed V and J ends, which lost 1 base and 4 bases, there was a span of 13 bases. This CDR3 is CASSLGTANSYGYTF. The CDR3 DNA is TGTGCCAGCAGTTTAGGGACCGCAAATTCCTATGGCTACACCTTC.

The J gene is TRBJ1-1, the V gene TRBV3-1; weak D call: TRBD1 (6 bases). CDR3 size: 16 residues. CDR1 LGHDT and CDR2 YNNKEL come from the germline V gene (reference sequence). V lost 0 bases, J lost 4 bases, and 15 bases lay in between. The chain's CDR3 is CASSQDREGGVTEAFF. The CDR3 coding sequence is TGTGCCAGCAGCCAAGATCGTGAAGGGGGAGTCACTGAAGCTTTCTTT.

The rearrangement uses TRBV7-8 and TRBJ2-1; D ambiguous. CDR1 is SGHVS, CDR2 FQNEAQ, per germline. V shed 2 bases and J shed 6 bases, with 11 bases lying between them. CDR3 size: 14 residues. The CDR3 nucleotides read TGTGCCAGCAGCTTAAATAGGTGGGGCAATGAGCAGTTCTTC. Its protein is CASSLNRWGNEQFF.

This clonotype was recorded a few times. The rearrangement uses TRBV4-2 and TRBJ1-6, with a weak D call TRBD1 (5 bases). The CDR3 is made up of 16 amino acids. CDR1 LGHNA and CDR2 YNFKEQ come from the germline V gene. V was pared by 4 bases and J by 7 bases, with 17 bases between. The DNA for the CDR3 is TGTGCCAGCAGCCGGGAATCGGGGACGGTGAATTCACCCCTCCACTTT. It codes for CASSRESGTVNSPLHF.

Many counts were recorded for this clonotype. The genes are TRBV6-2 or TRBV6-3 and TRBJ2-4; D remains unclear. This CDR3 spans 13 amino acids. Germline V gives CDR1 MNHEY, CDR2 SVGEGT. V was cut by 2 bases and J by 11 bases, with 13 bases left in between. CDR3 sequence (DNA): TGTGCCAGCAGTTACGCCCTTAGAAGGCTTCAGTACTTC. Amino acid sequence: CASSYALRRLQYF.

This clonotype was seen more than once but under ten times. The chain has TRBV7-9 and TRBJ1-1, with TRBD1 identical over 7 bases. The CDR3 has 15 amino acids. Trimming cost V 4 bases and J 1 base; bases outside gene matches: 6. Germline V gives CDR1 SEHNR, CDR2 FQNEAQ (reference sequence). The chain's CDR3 is CASSSKTGANTEAFF. The CDR3 region has the DNA TGTGCCAGCAGCTCGAAAACAGGGGCGAACACTGAAGCTTTCTTT.

This clonotype was counted between two and nine times. The chain employs TRBV21-1 and TRBJ2-7; the D call TRBD1 from the table was never checked on the DNA. TRBV21-1 is shown as a pseudogene. The CDR3 extends over 12 amino acids. The chain's CDR3 is CASTPLPYEQYF. CDR3 nucleotide sequence: TGTGCCAGCACCCCTCTGCCCTACGAGCAGTACTTC.

The count of this clonotype is one. This chain connects TRBV6-2 or TRBV6-3 to TRBJ2-2, with unresolved D. The CDR3 has 12 residues. Germline V gene lookup returns CDR1 MNHEY and CDR2 SVGEGT. V dropped 8 bases and J dropped 6 bases, with 10 bases sitting between them. The CDR3 sequence: CASGYGAGELFF. The DNA for the CDR3 is TGTGCCAGCGGCTATGGTGCCGGGGAGCTGTTTTTT.

This sequence joins TRBV5-5 and TRBJ2-6, with D hard to call. Trimming took off 4 bases at V and 4 bases at J, with 6 bases between the two ends. The CDR3 sequence is 13 residues long. Per germline, CDR1 SGHKS and CDR2 YYEKEE (reference sequence). As DNA, the CDR3 is TGTGCCAGCAGCGTTTACGGGGCCAACGTCCTGACTTTC. Protein sequence: CASSVYGANVLTF.

This clonotype was detected many times. The rearrangement links TRBV29-1 to TRBJ1-1, with a tentative D call TRBD1 (5 bases). This CDR3 is built from 11 residues. Germline V gives CDR1 SQVTM, CDR2 ANQGSEA. Trimming shortened V by 5 bases and J by 4 bases, and 8 bases separated the two germline ends. The CDR3 loop is CSVRGFTEAFF. In nucleotides, the CDR3 is TGCAGCGTTCGGGGGTTCACTGAAGCTTTCTTT.

This rearrangement joins TRBV12-5 to TRBJ2-5; maybe TRBD1 (6 bases). CDR3 length: 15 amino acids. Per the germline V gene, CDR1 is LGHNT and CDR2 is FRNRAP. V was clipped by 3 bases and J by 1 base, with 12 bases between them. For the CDR3, the DNA is TGTGCTAGTGGTTTCGGGCAGGGGTTCCAAGAGACCCAGTACTTC. Translated: CASGFGQGFQETQYF.

The count of this clonotype is one. J is TRBJ2-1 and V is TRBV5-5; the D call may be TRBD1 or TRBD2 (5 bases each). There are 15 residues in the CDR3. Per the germline V gene, CDR1 is SGHKS and CDR2 is YYEKEE (reference sequence). V lost 3 bases to trimming and J lost 7 bases, with 17 bases between them. CDR3 bases: TGTGCCAGCAGCTCCCCCGGGGCGGAGGTGAATGAGCAGTTCTTC. Translated, it gives CASSSPGAEVNEQFF.

A few counts support this clonotype. The rearrangement uses TRBV13 and TRBJ2-3; a weak D match, TRBD2 (6 bases). The V end lost 2 bases, the J end lost 0 bases, and 12 bases lay between the germline ends. The CDR3 sequence is 16 residues long. Germline lookup yields CDR1 PRHDT and CDR2 FYEKMQ (reference sequence). CDR3 DNA sequence: TGTGCCAGCAGCTTATCTGTCCGGGGGAGCACAGATACGCAGTATTTT. Translated, it gives CASSLSVRGSTDTQYF.

The chain employs TRBV4-1 and TRBJ1-5; the D gene is possibly TRBD1 (5 bases). Looked up from germline, CDR1 is MGHRA and CDR2 is YSYEKL. CDR3 length: 19 residues. V shed 5 bases and J shed 0 bases, with 23 bases lying between them. This chain's CDR3 is CASSSQMGLAGYSNQPQHF. CDR3 sequence (DNA): TGCGCCAGCAGCTCCCAGATGGGGCTGGCAGGGTATAGCAATCAGCCCCAGCATTTT.